The 31 T cell receptor beta chains below come from one sample, sequenced in a study of T-cell reconstitution after alpha-beta-depleted transplantation in children. Preparation of the TCRbeta library was carried out with unique molecular identifiers. MiXCR, applied by TCRdb to the PCR reads, yields one record per CDR3 protein. The table shows about 580,000 distinct CDR3 sequences, with 25% to 30% occurring only once. The sample was PBMCs, taken before TCRalphabeta/CD19-depleted stem cell transplant. Source of these receptors: a boy in the first two years of life with Wiskott-Aldrich syndrome, due to receive a stem cell transplant.

A few counts support this clonotype. CDR3 DNA: TGCAGTGCCACCGGACAGGGGAAAGGTGGCTACACCTTC. It yields the protein CSATGQGKGGYTF. The chain couples TRBV20-1 to TRBJ1-2; 9 positions match TRBD1. CDR1 and CDR2 (germline): DFQATT, SNEGSKA (reference sequence). This CDR3 spans 13 amino acids. Trimming at V came to 6 bases and at J to 7 bases, leaving 9 bases not matched to a gene.

Here the CDR3 DNA reads TGTGCCAGTAGTATCGAGGCTGGACAGAACTATGGCTACACCTTC. Translation: CASSIEAGQNYGYTF. J is TRBJ1-2 and V is TRBV19; D might be TRBD1 (6 bases). Trimming took 3 bases from V and 2 from J, leaving 13 bases between them. The length of the CDR3 is 15 residues. CDR1 is LNHDA and CDR2 is SQIVND in the germline V gene (reference sequence).

DNA of the CDR3: TGCGCCAGCAGCTTGGACGACCCCTCGACAGACAACTATGGCTACACCTTC. It is translated as CASSLDDPSTDNYGYTF. The chain combines TRBV5-1 with TRBJ1-2, with a possible D match to TRBD1 (5 bases). The V gene lost 0 bases and the J gene lost 2 bases, with 17 bases spanning the gap. The CDR3 extends over 17 amino acids. CDR1 is SGHRS, CDR2 YFSETQ, per germline.

The chain has TRBV5-1 and TRBJ2-1; 7 nucleotides match TRBD2. V shed 3 bases and J 7 bases; nucleotides not matched to a gene: 10. This CDR3 is built from 15 residues. Germline lookup yields CDR1 SGHRS and CDR2 YFSETQ. The CDR3 DNA reads TGCGCCAGCAGCTCTGGAGGGGCGGGAGTTAATGAGCAGTTCTTC. Protein sequence: CASSSGGAGVNEQFF.

This clonotype was counted a few times. V usage is TRBV18 and J usage is TRBJ1-3; D ambiguous. The CDR3 spans 15 residues. Deletions cut 1 base from V and 1 base from J, with 8 bases between. CDR1 and CDR2 (germline): KGHSH, LQKENI. The CDR3 protein is CASSPLGRSGNTIYF. In DNA, the CDR3 is TGTGCCAGCTCACCACTCGGGAGGTCTGGAAACACCATATATTTT.

This clonotype was seen a few times. This rearrangement joins TRBV6-2 or TRBV6-3 to TRBJ2-7; the match to TRBD2 covers 16 bases. Germline V gene sequence: CDR1 MNHEY, CDR2 SVGEGT. The CDR3 has 21 amino acids. V was clipped by 5 bases and J by 4 bases; unmatched bases: 20. CDR3 sequence reads: CASSRNVQGTSGRANEYEQYF. The CDR3 DNA is TGTGCCAGCAGTCGCAACGTACAGGGGACTAGCGGGAGGGCCAACGAATACGAGCAGTACTTC.

This chain connects TRBV10-3 to TRBJ2-1; 10 positions agree with TRBD2. Germline CDR1 and CDR2: ENHRY and SYGVKD. The V gene end was trimmed by 2 bases and the J gene end by 7 bases; junction bases not matched to a gene: 5. The CDR3 covers 15 residues. The CDR3 region has the DNA TGTGCCATCAGTGAGGGACTAGCGGAGGCTAATGAGCAGTTCTTC. Protein sequence: CAISEGLAEANEQFF.

This sequence joins TRBV20-1 and TRBJ2-1, with D possibly matching TRBD2 (6 bases). The CDR3 covers 17 residues. Between the trimmed V and J ends, which lost 2 bases and 0 bases, there was a span of 17 bases. CDR1 is DFQATT and CDR2 is SNEGSKA in the germline V gene (reference sequence). CDR3 nucleotide sequence: TGCAGTGCTAGAATTAGGAGCGGCGGGGACTCCTACAATGAGCAGTTCTTC. Its translation: CSARIRSGGDSYNEQFF.

The chain joins TRBV20-1 to TRBJ2-1, with D unresolved. Trimming stripped 1 base from V and 8 bases from J, with 15 bases between. The germline V gene encodes CDR1 DFQATT and CDR2 SNEGSKA (reference sequence). The CDR3 contains 14 residues. Here the CDR3 reads CSARVGVWDYEQFF. CDR3 coding DNA: TGCAGTGCTAGAGTCGGTGTCTGGGATTATGAGCAGTTCTTC.

CDR3 loop: CASSLRYREGEQYF. For the CDR3, the DNA is TGCGCCAGCAGCCTCCGTTACAGGGAAGGCGAGCAGTACTTC. V and J are TRBV4-1 and TRBJ2-7; a weak D match, TRBD1 (6 bases). Trimming took 4 bases from V and 6 from J, leaving 16 bases between them. Germline CDR1 and CDR2: MGHRA and YSYEKL. This CDR3 region has 14 residues.

This chain connects TRBV5-1 to TRBJ2-1, with 8 positions matching TRBD2. The CDR3 has 14 amino acids. CDR1 and CDR2 (germline): SGHRS, YFSETQ. V shed 2 bases and J 8 bases; nucleotides not matched to a gene: 6. Written as DNA, the CDR3 is TGCGCCAGCAGCTTTACTAGCGGAGAGGATGAGCAGTTCTTC. This codes for CASSFTSGEDEQFF.

The chain uses TRBV5-1 and TRBJ2-5, with TRBD2 as a possible D gene (5 bases). Trimming stripped 3 bases from V and 3 bases from J, with 15 bases between. CDR1 and CDR2 from the germline V gene are SGHRS and YFSETQ. The CDR3 length is 15 residues. CDR3 nucleotides: TGCGCCAGCAGCTGGATAGGTGACGGGGAAGAGACCCAGTACTTC. Translation gives CASSWIGDGEETQYF.

This clonotype was seen a handful of times. The genes are TRBV5-6 and TRBJ1-2; the match to TRBD1 covers 9 bases. Per the germline V gene, CDR1 is SGHDT and CDR2 is YYEEEE. This CDR3 contains 14 residues. The V gene end was trimmed by 4 bases and the J gene end by 0 bases; junction bases not matched to a gene: 1. The DNA for the CDR3 is TGTGCCAGCAGCCGGGACAGGGCTAACTATGGCTACACCTTC. It codes for CASSRDRANYGYTF.

This clonotype was observed a handful of times. This chain uses TRBV20-1 with TRBJ2-2; 7 bases map to TRBD2. V shed 3 bases and J 5 bases; nucleotides not matched to a gene: 9. The germline gives CDR1 DFQATT, CDR2 SNEGSKA (reference sequence). This CDR3 has 15 residues. CDR3 amino acids: CSASYGGSGTGELFF. The CDR3 nucleotides are TGCAGTGCTAGTTATGGCGGGAGCGGTACCGGGGAGCTGTTTTTT.

The chain uses TRBV7-9 and TRBJ2-3; TRBD2 agrees at 8 bases. Losses at the gene ends were 6 bases for V and 4 bases for J; bases not matched to a gene: 6. Germline V gives CDR1 SEHNR, CDR2 FQNEAQ (reference sequence). This CDR3 is built from 14 residues. The CDR3 DNA follows: TGTGCCAGCAGAAAGCGGGAGACGGCAGATACGCAGTATTTT. It yields the protein CASRKRETADTQYF.

This clonotype was found a few times. V and J are TRBV12-3 or TRBV12-4 and TRBJ1-1; a possible D gene is TRBD1 (5 bases). This CDR3 comprises 14 residues. The V end lost 5 bases, the J end lost 5 bases, and 15 bases lay between the germline ends. CDR3: CASSVSREGTEAFF. CDR3 bases: TGTGCCAGCAGTGTTTCGAGGGAGGGGACTGAAGCTTTCTTT.

This clonotype has just a few counts. This chain joins TRBV29-1 and TRBJ2-1, with D perhaps TRBD2 (5 bases). CDR3 length: 11 residues. Germline V gene lookup returns CDR1 SQVTM and CDR2 ANQGSEA. Trimming took off 4 bases at V and 6 bases at J, with 7 bases between the two ends. The CDR3 is CSVGRGNEQFF. For the CDR3, the DNA is TGCAGCGTTGGTCGGGGCAATGAGCAGTTCTTC.

The rearrangement joins TRBV5-1 to TRBJ2-5; 7 bases map to TRBD2. This CDR3 has 13 amino acids. The germline V gene encodes CDR1 SGHRS and CDR2 YFSETQ. Trimming removed 3 bases from V and 5 bases from J; junction bases left unmatched: 4. The CDR3 DNA reads TGCGCCAGCAGCTGGGGGGGTTCGGAGACCCAGTACTTC. It codes for CASSWGGSETQYF.

The sample holds a few counts of this clonotype. The chain recombines TRBV4-1 with TRBJ2-3; 7 bases are a match to TRBD2. CDR1 is MGHRA, CDR2 YSYEKL, per germline. The junction had 6 bases not matched to a gene; V was cut back by 4 bases and J by 5 bases. This CDR3 comprises 14 residues. The CDR3 protein is CASSLGGAGDTQYF. CDR3 nucleotide sequence: TGCGCCAGCAGCCTGGGAGGGGCCGGAGATACGCAGTATTTT.

The V and J genes are TRBV25-1 and TRBJ1-1; a weak D match, TRBD1 (5 bases). CDR3 length: 14 residues. V dropped 3 bases and J dropped 5 bases, with 13 bases sitting between them. Germline values: CDR1 MGHDK, CDR2 SYGVNS. This CDR3 is CASSDRSGATEAFF. The DNA of the CDR3 is TGTGCCAGCAGTGATAGGAGCGGGGCAACTGAAGCTTTCTTT.

The sample holds a few counts of this clonotype. The gene calls are TRBV30 and TRBJ1-2, with no clear D. This CDR3 has 13 amino acids. Germline V CDR1 and CDR2: GTSNPN, SVGIG (reference sequence). Deletions cut 1 base from V and 0 bases from J, with 6 bases between. CDR3 DNA: TGTGCCTGGAGTGGGAAGGCTAACTATGGCTACACCTTC. Protein product: CAWSGKANYGYTF.

V usage is TRBV5-1 and J usage is TRBJ1-1, with TRBD1 matching over 8 bases. Looked up from germline, CDR1 is SGHRS and CDR2 is YFSETQ. The CDR3 runs 18 residues. The V gene end was trimmed by 2 bases and the J gene end by 0 bases; junction bases not matched to a gene: 12. The CDR3 loop reads CASSFGRDRSLMNTEAFF. The CDR3 coding sequence is TGCGCCAGCAGCTTTGGCCGGGACAGGTCTCTCATGAACACTGAAGCTTTCTTT.

This clonotype came up a few times. The chain uses TRBV29-1 and TRBJ1-1; perhaps TRBD1 as D (5 bases). The germline V gene has CDR1 SQVTM and CDR2 ANQGSEA. V was shortened by 5 bases and J by 5 bases, with 12 bases between the two germline ends. The CDR3 has 12 residues. CDR3 nucleotide sequence: TGCAGCGTTCAGGGTCGGTGGACTGAAGCTTTCTTT. Amino acids: CSVQGRWTEAFF.

The chain uses TRBV11-2 and TRBJ2-1; 11 bases are a match to TRBD2. Germline V gene lookup returns CDR1 SGHAT and CDR2 FQNNGV. The CDR3 is made up of 15 amino acids. With V trimmed by 5 bases and J by 4 bases, 4 bases remained unmatched. CDR3 DNA sequence: TGTGCCAGCAGCCGCGCTAGCGGGGGGTACAATGAGCAGTTCTTC. It specifies CASSRASGGYNEQFF.

This sequence joins TRBV4-3 and TRBJ2-3; possibly TRBD2 for D (5 bases). Germline CDR1 reads LGHNA; CDR2 reads YSLEER. V shed 1 base and J shed 3 bases, with 8 bases lying between them. This CDR3 comprises 14 residues. The CDR3 DNA reads TGCGCCAGCAGCCAAGCCCGGAGGACAGATACGCAGTATTTT. It yields the protein CASSQARRTDTQYF.

The chain uses TRBV20-1 and TRBJ2-1; D ambiguous. CDR3 length: 14 amino acids. Trimming removed 3 bases at V and 0 bases at J, with 9 bases between. Germline V gene lookup returns CDR1 DFQATT and CDR2 SNEGSKA (reference sequence). The CDR3 DNA sequence: TGCAGTGCTAGTTGGGGTAACTCCTACAATGAGCAGTTCTTC. Protein: CSASWGNSYNEQFF.

The V gene is TRBV5-1, the J gene TRBJ2-5; maybe TRBD1 (6 bases). The CDR3 contains 14 residues. Germline assignment: CDR1 SGHRS and CDR2 YFSETQ. The germline V and J ends were trimmed by 4 bases and 1 base, with 11 bases remaining between them. The CDR3 DNA is TGCGCCAGCAGCCAGGGGACCGGCCAAGAGACCCAGTACTTC. This gives the protein CASSQGTGQETQYF.

This clonotype was observed a handful of times. This chain links TRBV12-3 or TRBV12-4 with TRBJ2-7; 8 nucleotides match TRBD1. After removal of 3 bases from V and 0 bases from J, the junction contained 4 bases not matched to a gene. This CDR3 has 15 amino acids. The CDR3 nucleotides read TGTGCCAGCAGTTTCCGTCAGGGGGCCTCCTACGAGCAGTACTTC. Translating it yields CASSFRQGASYEQYF.

This clonotype was detected a few times. V gene TRBV12-3 or TRBV12-4 combines with J gene TRBJ2-1; 9 bases are shared with TRBD1. The CDR3 runs to 14 residues. J lost 6 bases, V lost 6 bases, and 6 bases had no gene match. The CDR3 spells CASRDQTGGNEQFF. DNA of the CDR3: TGTGCCAGCAGGGATCAGACAGGGGGCAATGAGCAGTTCTTC.

This clonotype occurred many times. The J gene is TRBJ2-7, the V gene TRBV5-1; 7 bases align to TRBD2. Germline loops: CDR1 SGHRS, CDR2 YFSETQ. This CDR3 contains 13 residues. Trimming cost V 2 bases and J 3 bases; bases outside gene matches: 2. CDR3 sequence reads: CASSFGGSYEQYF. CDR3 nucleotides: TGCGCCAGCAGCTTCGGCGGGAGCTACGAGCAGTACTTC.

The chain links TRBV19 to TRBJ2-2, with a possible D match to TRBD2 (5 bases). Trimming took off 6 bases at V and 6 bases at J, with 8 bases between the two ends. Looked up from germline, CDR1 is LNHDA and CDR2 is SQIVND (reference sequence). This CDR3 contains 12 residues. The CDR3 region is CASRRVPGELFF. CDR3 bases: TGTGCCAGTAGGAGGGTCCCCGGGGAGCTGTTTTTT.